A selection of T cell receptor beta chains follows, all from one sample in a study of T cells in Graves' hyperthyroidism and ophthalmopathy. TCRdb called the multiplex PCR reads again in MiXCR, with one record for every CDR3 protein. The profile shows roughly 240,000 distinct CDR3 sequences, around 17% of them singletons. The specimen was blood. All receptors come from a woman aged 18-30 years with Graves' ophthalmopathy. CDR3s include the opening cysteine and the closing phenylalanine or tryptophan. The D gene is left open where the match is weak. Clone size is stated in some rows and not others, as once, few, many or a class when expanded.

V: TRBV27; size: many; D: .; J: TRBJ2-3; DNA: TGTGCCAGCAGCCGCGTGGGCCCTCGGGAGTCCGGCACAGATACGCAGTATTTT; CDR3: CASSRVGPRESGTDTQYF
V: TRBV7-2; size: .; D: TRBD2; J: TRBJ2-1; DNA: TGTGCCAGCAGACAAGGACTAGCGGGAGAGGACGAGCAGTTCTTC; CDR3: CASRQGLAGEDEQFF
V: TRBV20-1; size: many; D: .; J: TRBJ1-1; DNA: TGCAGTGCTAGAGATCAGAAAAACGGCATGAACACTGAAGCTTTCTTT; CDR3: CSARDQKNGMNTEAFF
V: TRBV14; size: many; D: .; J: TRBJ2-3; DNA: TGTGCCAGCAGCCAGATTAACACAGATACGCAGTATTTT; CDR3: CASSQINTDTQYF
V: TRBV7-9; size: many; D: .; J: TRBJ1-1; DNA: TGTGCCAGCAGCTTATCAGCGAGTGAAGCTTTCTTT; CDR3: CASSLSASEAFF
V: TRBV30; size: many; D: .; J: TRBJ2-5; DNA: TGTGCCTGGAGTGCTTGGGGCGCGGAGACCCAGTACTTC; CDR3: CAWSAWGAETQYF
V: TRBV29-1; size: once; D: TRBD2; J: TRBJ2-7; DNA: TGCAGCGTTGGGACTAGTACCTACGAGCAGTACTTC; CDR3: CSVGTSTYEQYF
V: TRBV28; size: many; D: TRBD1; J: TRBJ1-1; DNA: TGTGCCAGCTTGACAGGGGTGAACACTGAAGCTTTCTTT; CDR3: CASLTGVNTEAFF
V: TRBV11-2; size: many; D: TRBD2; J: TRBJ2-7; DNA: TGTGCCAGCAGCCCCCCGGGACTAGCGGCACGTAGCTCCTACGAGCAGTACTTC; CDR3: CASSPPGLAARSSYEQYF
V: TRBV2; size: many; D: TRBD1; J: TRBJ2-2; DNA: TGTGCCAGCAAGGGACAGCGAATCACCGGGGAGCTGTTTTTT; CDR3: CASKGQRITGELFF
V: TRBV7-9; size: many; D: TRBD2; J: TRBJ2-2; DNA: TGTGCCAGTAGCCCCCAAGGGGCGGGAGAGGACACCGGGGAGCTGTTTTTT; CDR3: CASSPQGAGEDTGELFF
V: TRBV4-2; size: many; D: TRBD1; J: TRBJ1-1; DNA: TGTGCCAGCAGCCAAGATATTTTCTTGGACAGGGGGGGAACTGAAGCTTTCTTT; CDR3: CASSQDIFLDRGGTEAFF
V: TRBV12-3/TRBV12-4; size: many; D: TRBD1; J: TRBJ2-7; DNA: TGTGCCAGCAGTTTAGAGTGGGGGAGGACAGGGGACCACGAGCAGTACTTC; CDR3: CASSLEWGRTGDHEQYF
V: TRBV15; size: many; D: .; J: TRBJ2-1; DNA: TGTGCCACCAGCAGACAACAGGGCGATGAGCAGTTCTTC; CDR3: CATSRQQGDEQFF
V: TRBV9; size: many; D: .; J: TRBJ1-2; DNA: TGTGCCAGCAGCTCCGAGAGTGACAGATTCTCCTATGGCTACACCTTC; CDR3: CASSSESDRFSYGYTF
V: TRBV20-1; size: few; D: .; J: TRBJ1-2; DNA: TGCAGTGCTGACAATCCCGGGTCCTATGGCTACACCTTC; CDR3: CSADNPGSYGYTF
V: TRBV10-3; size: many; D: .; J: TRBJ1-1; DNA: TGTGCCATCAGTGAAGGGGGGGGGAGGAACACTGAAGCTTTCTTT; CDR3: CAISEGGGRNTEAFF
V: TRBV13; size: many; D: .; J: TRBJ2-1; DNA: TGTGCCAGCAGCTACCGGGACCCTAGACCTGAGCAGTTCTTC; CDR3: CASSYRDPRPEQFF
V: TRBV11-2; size: many; D: TRBD2; J: TRBJ2-2; DNA: TGTGCCAGCAGCCCTGCGGCGGGGGGAACCGGGGAGCTGTTTTTT; CDR3: CASSPAAGGTGELFF
V: TRBV5-8; size: many; D: .; J: TRBJ2-5; DNA: TGTGCCAGCAGCCCCGTATATGGAAAAGAGACCCAGTACTTC; CDR3: CASSPVYGKETQYF
V: TRBV4-2; size: many; D: TRBD2; J: TRBJ2-1; DNA: TGTGCCAGCAGCCAATTAGCGGGAGGGCAGGTCGATGAGCAGTTCTTC; CDR3: CASSQLAGGQVDEQFF